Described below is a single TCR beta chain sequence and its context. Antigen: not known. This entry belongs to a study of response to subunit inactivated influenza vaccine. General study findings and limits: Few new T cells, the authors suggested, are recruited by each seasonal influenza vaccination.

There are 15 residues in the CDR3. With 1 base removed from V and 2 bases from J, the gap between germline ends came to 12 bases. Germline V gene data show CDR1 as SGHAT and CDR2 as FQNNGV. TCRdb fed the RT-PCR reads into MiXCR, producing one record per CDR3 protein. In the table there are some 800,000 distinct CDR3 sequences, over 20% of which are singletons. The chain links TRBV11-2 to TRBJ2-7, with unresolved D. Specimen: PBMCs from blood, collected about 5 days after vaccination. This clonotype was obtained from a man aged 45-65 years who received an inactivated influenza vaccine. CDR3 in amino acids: CASSLARLPTYEQYF. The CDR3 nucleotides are TGTGCCAGCAGCTTAGCCAGGTTGCCTACCTACGAGCAGTACTTC.